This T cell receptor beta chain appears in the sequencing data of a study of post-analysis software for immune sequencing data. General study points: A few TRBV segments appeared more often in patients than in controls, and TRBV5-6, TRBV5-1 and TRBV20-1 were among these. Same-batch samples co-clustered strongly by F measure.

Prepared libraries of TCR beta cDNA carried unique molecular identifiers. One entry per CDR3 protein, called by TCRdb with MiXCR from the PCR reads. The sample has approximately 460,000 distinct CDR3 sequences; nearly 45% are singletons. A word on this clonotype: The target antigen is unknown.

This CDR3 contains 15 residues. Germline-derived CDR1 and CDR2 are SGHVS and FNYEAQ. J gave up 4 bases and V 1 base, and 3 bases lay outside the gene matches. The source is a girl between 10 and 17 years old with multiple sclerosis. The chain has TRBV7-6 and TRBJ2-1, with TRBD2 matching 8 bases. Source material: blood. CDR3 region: CASSLVSSGYNEQFF. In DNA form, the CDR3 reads TGTGCCAGCAGCTTAGTGTCTAGCGGGTACAATGAGCAGTTCTTC. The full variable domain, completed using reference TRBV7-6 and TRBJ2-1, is GAGVSQSPRYKVTKRGQDVALRCDPISGHVSLYWYRQALGQGPEFLTYFNYEAQQDKSGLPNDRFSAERPEGSISTLTIQRTEQRDSAMYRCASSLVSSGYNEQFFGPGTRLTVL.